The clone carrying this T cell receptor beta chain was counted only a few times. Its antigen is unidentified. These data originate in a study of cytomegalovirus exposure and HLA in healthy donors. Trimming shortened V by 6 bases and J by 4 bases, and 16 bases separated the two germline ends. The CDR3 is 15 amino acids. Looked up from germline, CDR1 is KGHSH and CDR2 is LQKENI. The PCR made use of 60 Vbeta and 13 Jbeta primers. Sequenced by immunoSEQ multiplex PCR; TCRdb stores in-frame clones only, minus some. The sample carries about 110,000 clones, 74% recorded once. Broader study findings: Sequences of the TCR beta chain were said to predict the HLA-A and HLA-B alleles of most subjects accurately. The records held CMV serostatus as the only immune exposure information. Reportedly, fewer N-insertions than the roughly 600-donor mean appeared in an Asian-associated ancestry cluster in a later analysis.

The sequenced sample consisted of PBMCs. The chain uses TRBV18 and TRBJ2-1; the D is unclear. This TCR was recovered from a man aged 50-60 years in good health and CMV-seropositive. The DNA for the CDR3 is TGTGCCAGCTCCCCAGACTCCCTTAGTTACAATGAGCAGTTCTTC. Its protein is CASSPDSLSYNEQFF.